This T cell receptor beta chain is from a study of blood T cell repertoires in COVID-19. The protocol was immunoSEQ multiplex PCR, while the TCRdb copy is restricted to in-frame clones and leaves out a portion. The sample includes roughly 280,000 clones, just under 90% of them seen just once. The CDR3 extends over 14 amino acids. From germline, CDR1 is LNHDA and CDR2 SQIVND (reference sequence). V gave up 8 bases and J gave up 9 bases; unmatched junction bases: 6. Input material: PBMCs or T cells enriched from blood (not recorded which). This clonotype was sampled from a woman between 25 and 40 years old with acute COVID-19. The chain is built from TRBV19 and TRBJ2-1, with TRBD2 identical over 14 bases. CDR3: CASAPGLAGVEQFF. DNA of the CDR3: TGTGCCAGTGCCCCGGGACTAGCGGGAGTTGAGCAGTTCTTC.